The next 16 T cell receptor beta chains were all read from a single sample in a study of response to subunit inactivated influenza vaccine. Each CDR3 protein is one row after TCRdb ran MiXCR on the RT-PCR reads. The table has around 580,000 distinct CDR3 sequences, around 15% seen once. The material was PBMCs from blood, obtained 12 days after vaccination. These receptors came from a man aged 50 to 59 who received an inactivated influenza vaccine.

For the CDR3, the DNA is TGTGCCACCTTTGGTGCAGGGGAGGACAATGAGCAGTTCTTC. Translation: CATFGAGEDNEQFF. The J gene is TRBJ2-1, the V gene TRBV6-1; D tentatively reads TRBD1 or TRBD2 (6 bases each). Trimming shortened V by 10 bases and J by 5 bases, and 18 bases separated the two germline ends. Germline-derived CDR1 and CDR2 are MNHNS and SASEGT. The CDR3 runs to 14 residues.

This rearrangement joins TRBV28 to TRBJ2-7; TRBD2 matches at 11 bases. Losses at the gene ends were 5 bases for V and 3 bases for J; bases not matched to a gene: 9. CDR1 MDHEN and CDR2 SYDVKM come from the germline V gene. This CDR3 is built from 16 residues. DNA of the CDR3: TGTGCCAGCAGTCCCCTCCCTAGCGGGAGGTACTACGAGCAGTACTTC. Protein sequence: CASSPLPSGRYYEQYF.

The sample holds many counts of this clonotype. Germline is not matched at one junction end, which may reflect a read error. The chain employs TRBV7-2 and TRBJ2-5; 7 positions match TRBD1. Germline V gene data show CDR1 as SGHTA and CDR2 as FQGNSA. This CDR3 is built from 14 residues. The CDR3 DNA reads as TGCGCCAGCAGCCTGGGACAGATTCAAGAGACCCAGTACTTC. Protein product: CASSLGQIQETQYF.

J is TRBJ2-7 and V is TRBV2; 8 positions agree with TRBD1. The CDR3 length is 13 residues. Germline CDR1 SNHLY, CDR2 FYNNEI. V shed 7 bases and J 5 bases; nucleotides not matched to a gene: 7. The chain's CDR3 is CASITGGDHEQYF. The CDR3 nucleotides are TGTGCCAGCATTACAGGGGGTGACCACGAGCAGTACTTC.

The chain has TRBV2 and TRBJ2-6, with unresolved D. V gave up 6 bases and J gave up 3 bases, with 6 bases separating them. This CDR3 is built from 13 residues. Germline V lookup: CDR1 SNHLY, CDR2 FYNNEI. CDR3 loop: CASSLYGANVLTF. CDR3 DNA: TGTGCCAGCAGCCTCTATGGGGCCAACGTCCTGACTTTC. Full variable domain (rest looked up from reference TRBV2 and TRBJ2-6): EPEVTQTPSHQVTQMGQEVILRCVPISNHLYFYWYRQILGQKVEFLVSFYNNEISEKSEIFDDQFSVERPDGSNFTLKIRSTKLEDSAMYFCASSLYGANVLTFGAGSRLTVL.

This clonotype was seen more than once but under ten times. The gene calls are TRBV12-3 or TRBV12-4 and TRBJ1-2; D is perhaps TRBD1 (6 bases). The CDR3 has 15 residues. Trimming removed 5 bases at V and 5 bases at J, with 18 bases between. CDR3 DNA sequence: TGTGCCAGCAGTCCCCATAAGGGGGGTGGGTATGGCTACACCTTC. It translates to CASSPHKGGGYGYTF.

This clonotype appeared many times. The rearrangement joins TRBV20-1 to TRBJ2-3, with 10 nucleotides matching TRBD2. The germline gives CDR1 DFQATT, CDR2 SNEGSKA (reference sequence). The CDR3 covers 15 residues. V was pared by 4 bases and J by 0 bases, with 4 bases of the junction left unmatched. CDR3 bases: TGCAGTGCTACGGGACTAGCGAAGAGCACAGATACGCAGTATTTT. The encoded protein is CSATGLAKSTDTQYF.

This clonotype showed up just a few times. The chain carries TRBV11-2 and TRBJ2-7; 12 nucleotides line up with TRBD2. Germline V gene sequence: CDR1 SGHAT, CDR2 FQNNGV. The CDR3 extends over 15 amino acids. The V segment lost 6 bases and the J segment 0 bases; nucleotides outside the gene matches: 3. The CDR3, as DNA: TGTGCCAGCAGACGGACTAGCGGGGACTCCTACGAGCAGTACTTC. Translating it yields CASRRTSGDSYEQYF.

This clonotype has just a few counts. The rearrangement joins TRBV6-2 or TRBV6-3 to TRBJ2-5; 10 bases match TRBD2. Germline-derived CDR1 and CDR2 are MNHEY and SVGEGT. V trimming: 6 bases; J trimming: 2 bases; junction bases outside the gene matches: 9. CDR3 length equals 16 residues. Here the CDR3 reads CASRTPGLAQQETQYF. CDR3 nucleotides: TGTGCCAGCAGAACCCCGGGACTAGCGCAACAAGAGACCCAGTACTTC.

This clonotype has a handful of counts. The rearrangement links TRBV20-1 to TRBJ2-7; a possible D gene is TRBD1 (6 bases). CDR1 and CDR2 (germline): DFQATT, SNEGSKA (reference sequence). The CDR3 runs to 12 residues. Trimming left V 3 bases short and J 2 bases short, with 8 bases between. The CDR3 coding sequence is TGCAGTGCTAGGGACAGCGCCTACGAGCAGTACTTC. Amino acids: CSARDSAYEQYF.

The table lists this clonotype with a few counts. The V call is TRBV5-6, the J call TRBJ1-2; D remains unclear. CDR1 and CDR2 from the germline V gene are SGHDT and YYEEEE. The CDR3 totals 16 residues. Trimming removed 2 bases at V and 0 bases at J, with 14 bases between. DNA for the CDR3: TGTGCCAGCAGCTTCTTGGTTGGGGAAGCTAACTATGGCTACACCTTC. Translation: CASSFLVGEANYGYTF.

This clonotype was counted ten times or more. The chain couples TRBV5-6 to TRBJ1-2; a possible D gene is TRBD1 (6 bases). The CDR3 has 15 residues. Germline V gene lookup returns CDR1 SGHDT and CDR2 YYEEEE. Trimming left V 7 bases short and J 3 bases short, with 19 bases between. The CDR3 here is CASLKDSIMDYGYTF. CDR3 nucleotides: TGTGCCAGCCTCAAGGACAGTATTATGGACTATGGCTACACCTTC.

The gene calls are TRBV28 and TRBJ2-7; 7 bases agree with TRBD1. The CDR3 loop spans 12 amino acids. In germline, CDR1 is MDHEN, CDR2 SYDVKM. Trimming removed 6 bases from V and 4 bases from J; junction bases left unmatched: 3. The CDR3 reads CASRLRGYEQYF. CDR3 nucleotide sequence: TGTGCCAGCAGGCTCAGGGGGTACGAGCAGTACTTC.

The chain combines TRBV7-9 with TRBJ2-2, with a possible D match to TRBD2 (5 bases). V dropped 4 bases and J dropped 4 bases, with 16 bases sitting between them. Germline V CDR1 and CDR2: SEHNR, FQNEAQ (reference sequence). This CDR3 spans 16 amino acids. The CDR3 nucleotides are TGTGCCAGCAGCTCTTTTGAGGGTTCGCTCACCGGGGAGCTGTTTTTT. Translating it yields CASSSFEGSLTGELFF.

CDR3 in DNA: TGTGCCAGCAAAAACCGGGACAGGGTACGCGAGCAGTACTTC. It is translated as CASKNRDRVREQYF. The rearrangement links TRBV6-2 or TRBV6-3 to TRBJ2-7; TRBD1 agrees at 9 bases. Germline-derived CDR1 and CDR2 are MNHEY and SVGEGT. The J segment lost 6 bases and the V segment lost 7 bases, leaving 10 bases of the junction unmatched. This CDR3 is 14 amino acids long.

J is TRBJ2-1 and V is TRBV28; 8 bases align to TRBD1. The CDR3 is 15 amino acids. Germline V gives CDR1 MDHEN, CDR2 SYDVKM. Trimming cost V 1 base and J 8 bases; bases outside gene matches: 7. CDR3: CASSLSSGGMDEQFF. DNA for the CDR3: TGTGCCAGCAGTTTATCGTCAGGGGGCATGGATGAGCAGTTCTTC.